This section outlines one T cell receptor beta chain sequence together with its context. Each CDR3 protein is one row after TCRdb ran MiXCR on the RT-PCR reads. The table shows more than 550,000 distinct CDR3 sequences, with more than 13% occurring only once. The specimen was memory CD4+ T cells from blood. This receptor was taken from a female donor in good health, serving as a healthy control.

The chain's CDR3 is CASSFSLAGEGEQFF. CDR3 nucleotide sequence: TGCGCCAGCAGCTTCTCCCTGGCGGGAGAGGGTGAGCAGTTCTTC. The V call is TRBV5-1, the J call TRBJ2-1; 7 positions match TRBD2. Trimming at V came to 2 bases and at J to 9 bases, leaving 11 bases not matched to a gene. This CDR3 region has 15 residues. Germline lookup yields CDR1 SGHRS and CDR2 YFSETQ.